These T cell receptor beta chains were read from a single sample in a study of Ad26.COV2.S vaccination and SARS-CoV-2 variants. The table came from immunoSEQ multiplex PCR; TCRdb's copy has only in-frame clones and leaves some out. Among around 350,000 clones listed, roughly 94% were seen once. The specimen comprised peripheral blood, sampled after recovery from COVID-19. These receptors were taken from a human donor who had recovered from COVID-19. CDR3s include the opening cysteine and the closing phenylalanine or tryptophan. D genes are given only for firm matches. Not all rows give a size; the values are once, few, many and, for expanded clones, a class.

.	TRBV29-1	TRBJ1-1	.	TGCAGCGTTGTAATACAGAACACTGAAGCTTTCTTT	CSVVIQNTEAFF
.	TRBV7-7	TRBJ2-5	.	TGTGCCAGCAGCCGACAGTTCCAAGAGACCCAGTACTTC	CASSRQFQETQYF
.	TRBV6-5	TRBJ2-1	TRBD2	TGTGCCAGCAGTCAGCTAGCGGGGGAGCAGTTCTTC	CASSQLAGEQFF
.	TRBV4-1	TRBJ2-7	.	TGCGCCAGCAGCCAAGGGACGGGACGGAGCTCCTACGAGCAGTACTTC	CASSQGTGRSSYEQYF
.	TRBV7-2	TRBJ2-7	.	TGTGCCAGCAGCTTTTTAGCGGATGCGACCTACGAGCAGTACTTC	CASSFLADATYEQYF
.	TRBV19	TRBJ1-2	.	TGTGCCAGTAGTCCCGCTTCTGCGGTGGGAGCTCATGGCTACACCTTC	CASSPASAVGAHGYTF
.	TRBV11-3	TRBJ2-7	.	TGTGCCAGCAGCTTAGATCGGAGGCCTACGTGCGAGCAGTACTTC	CASSLDRRPTCEQYF
.	TRBV5-4	TRBJ2-7	.	TGTGCCAGCAGCAACAGTGATAGCTCCTACGAGCAGTACTTC	CASSNSDSSYEQYF
.	TRBV6-5	TRBJ1-2	TRBD1	TGTGCCAGCAGGACAGGGTCCTATGGCTACACCTTC	CASRTGSYGYTF
.	TRBV3-1/TRBV3-2	TRBJ2-3	.	TGTGCCAGCAGGGGGGGAGGCACAGATACGCAGTATTTT	CASRGGGTDTQYF
.	TRBV7-9	TRBJ1-3	.	TGTGCCAGCACTCACAAAGGGGACACCATATATTTT	CASTHKGDTIYF
.	TRBV10-2	TRBJ2-1	.	TGCGCCAGCACCGGGGGCAATGAGCAGTTCTTC	CASTGGNEQFF
.	TRBV7-8	TRBJ1-2	TRBD1	TGTGCCAGCAGCTTAGGACAGGGAGGCTATGGCTACACCTTC	CASSLGQGGYGYTF
.	TRBV5-1	TRBJ1-6	.	TGCGCCAGCTACGTCGCGATACCACCCCTCCACTTT	CASYVAIPPLHF
few	TRBV5-1	TRBJ2-3	.	TGCGCCAGCAGAGAGGGGCACAGCACAGATACGCAGTATTTT	CASREGHSTDTQYF
.	TRBV4-1	TRBJ2-3	.	TGCGCCAGCAGTAGGGGCACAGATACGCAGTATTTT	CASSRGTDTQYF
.	TRBV5-1	TRBJ1-1	.	TGCGCCAGCACCCAGGGAACAGGGAGGGATAACACTGAAGCTTTCTTT	CASTQGTGRDNTEAFF
.	TRBV9	TRBJ2-4	.	TGTGCCAGCAGCGTATCGACTAGAACGGGAGACATTCAGTACTTC	CASSVSTRTGDIQYF
.	TRBV5-6	TRBJ1-1	.	TGTGCCAGCAGTTCACAGAGACGGAACACTGAAGCTTTCTTT	CASSSQRRNTEAFF
.	TRBV6-6	TRBJ2-5	.	TGTGCCAGCAGTTACTCGAGCGAGGGGCCCCAAGAGACCCAGTACTTC	CASSYSSEGPQETQYF
.	TRBV27	TRBJ2-7	TRBD2	TGTGCCAGCACCCCGTTCGGGGGGAGGGACGAGCAGTACTTC	CASTPFGGRDEQYF
.	TRBV11-2	TRBJ1-2	.	TGTGCCAGCAGCTTAGGACAGTATGGCTACACCTTC	CASSLGQYGYTF
.	TRBV27	TRBJ2-7	TRBD1	TGTGCCACCCACCGTTACCGGACAGGGATGTGGGAGCAGTACTTC	CATHRYRTGMWEQYF
.	TRBV27	TRBJ2-3	.	TGTGCCAGCAGACCAAGGGGAACCACAGATACGCAGTATTTT	CASRPRGTTDTQYF
.	TRBV7-8	TRBJ1-5	.	TGTGCCAGCTCCCAGCGATCTAGCAATCAGCCCCAGCATTTT	CASSQRSSNQPQHF
.	TRBV27	TRBJ2-7	.	TGTGCCAGCAAAGGCTACGAGCAGTACTTC	CASKGYEQYF
.	TRBV5-5	TRBJ2-7	TRBD1	TGTGCCAGCAGCTCTATACCCGGGACAGGGCAAAGCTACGAGCAGTACTTC	CASSSIPGTGQSYEQYF
.	TRBV7-9	TRBJ1-1	.	TGTGCCAGCAGCTCGCCACCCAGTGGGACTGAAGCTTTCTTT	CASSSPPSGTEAFF
.	TRBV7-9	TRBJ2-7	.	TGTGCCAGCAGCTTAGTGGGTCCCTACGAGCAGTACTTC	CASSLVGPYEQYF
once	TRBV6-5	TRBJ2-3	TRBD2	TGTGCCAGCAGTTACGGGGTTAGCGGGGGGGGACATACGCAGTATTTT	CASSYGVSGGGHTQYF
.	TRBV2	TRBJ1-2	.	TGTGCCAGCAGTGGGGGGGTACTGAACTATGGCTACACCTTC	CASSGGVLNYGYTF
.	TRBV19	TRBJ1-2	TRBD1	TGTGCCACCGGGACAGGGTATGGCTACACCTTC	CATGTGYGYTF
.	TRBV6-5	TRBJ1-6	.	TGTGCCAGCAGAGAGGCAGGACCCCTCCACTTT	CASREAGPLHF
.	TRBV5-5	TRBJ2-7	.	TGTGCCAGCAGCTTGTTAATGGGGAAAGGGGACGAGCAGTACTTC	CASSLLMGKGDEQYF
.	TRBV6-6	TRBJ1-2	.	TGTGCCAGCAGTATTGGGCAGGGCGCCTATGGCTACACCTTC	CASSIGQGAYGYTF
.	TRBV6-2/TRBV6-3	TRBJ2-3	.	TGTGCCAGCAGCCTCCGAGTTGTTTGGGATACGCAGTATTTT	CASSLRVVWDTQYF
.	TRBV5-1	TRBJ2-5	TRBD1	TGCGCCAGCAACATAAACGCTCGGACAGGGCTACAAGAGACCCAGTACTTC	CASNINARTGLQETQYF
.	TRBV2	TRBJ2-5	.	TGTGCCAGCAGTGATGTCGGGGGGCAAGGGACCCAGTACTTC	CASSDVGGQGTQYF
.	TRBV4-3	TRBJ1-2	.	TGCGCCAGCAGCCAAGTCGGGGTTAACTATGGCTACACCTTC	CASSQVGVNYGYTF
once	TRBV13	TRBJ1-1	.	TGTGCCAGCAGCTTAGCCGGGGGAGTGATGAACACTGAAGCTTTCTTT	CASSLAGGVMNTEAFF
.	TRBV5-5	TRBJ1-3	TRBD1	TGTGCCAGCAGTTCCGAGGGACAGAGCTCTGGAAACACCATATATTTT	CASSSEGQSSGNTIYF
.	TRBV2	TRBJ1-2	.	TGTGCCAGCAGTGTCGCTAACTATGGCTACACCTTC	CASSVANYGYTF
.	TRBV18	TRBJ2-1	.	TGTGCCAGCTCACCAACGGGGCCGCGCACCGAGCAGTTCTTC	CASSPTGPRTEQFF
.	TRBV19	TRBJ1-4	.	TGTGCCAGTAGTCCCCAAACGACTAATGAAAAACTGTTTTTT	CASSPQTTNEKLFF
.	TRBV7-9	TRBJ2-6	.	TGTGCCAGCAGTCCCGGGGAAGCTGGGGCCAACGTCCTGACTTTC	CASSPGEAGANVLTF
once	TRBV25-1	TRBJ2-1	.	TGTGCCAGCAGTGCACTGGCCTCGGGGAATGAGCAGTTCTTC	CASSALASGNEQFF
.	TRBV27	TRBJ1-1	.	TGTGCCAGCAGTTTAAACGGAGGTTGGGGAGCTTTCTTT	CASSLNGGWGAFF
.	TRBV9	TRBJ2-7	.	TGTGCCAGCAGCAATTACCGGGACTCCTACGAGCAGTACTTC	CASSNYRDSYEQYF
.	TRBV7-9	TRBJ1-1	.	TGTGCCAGCAGGGGGTACACTGAAGCTTTCTTT	CASRGYTEAFF
.	TRBV6-5	TRBJ1-5	.	TGTGCCAGCAGTAGAGGAGATAGCAATCAGCCCCAGCATTTT	CASSRGDSNQPQHF
.	TRBV11-2	TRBJ1-2	.	TGTGCCAGCAGCTTCTCCGGGACCGCTAGTTATGGCTACACCTTC	CASSFSGTASYGYTF
.	TRBV6-1	TRBJ1-5	TRBD1	TGTGCCAGCAGTGAGGGAAGTCAGGGGGGACAGCCCCAGCATTTT	CASSEGSQGGQPQHF
.	TRBV7-8	TRBJ1-6	.	TGTGCCAGCAGCTTAAGGTTGGGGAATTCACCCCTCCACTTT	CASSLRLGNSPLHF
.	TRBV18	TRBJ1-1	.	TGTGCCAGCTCACCACTTCAGGGATCCACTGAAGCTTTCTTT	CASSPLQGSTEAFF
.	TRBV27	TRBJ1-1	.	TGTGCCAGCAGTAACACAGTGAACACTGAAGCTTTCTTT	CASSNTVNTEAFF
.	TRBV5-1	TRBJ1-2	.	TGCGCCAGCAGCTTTTCACCAACGATTAACTATGGCTACACCTTC	CASSFSPTINYGYTF
.	TRBV27	TRBJ1-2	TRBD1	TGTGCCAGCAGTTTAACGCCGGACAGGGAGGATGGCTACACCTTC	CASSLTPDREDGYTF
.	TRBV19	TRBJ1-4	.	TGTGCCAGTAGTGCGGACAACCAGTCGTGGGAAAAACTGTTTTTT	CASSADNQSWEKLFF
.	TRBV10-1	TRBJ2-5	.	TGCGCCAGCAGTGAGTCCCTGGGGGGCGAGACCCAGTACTTC	CASSESLGGETQYF